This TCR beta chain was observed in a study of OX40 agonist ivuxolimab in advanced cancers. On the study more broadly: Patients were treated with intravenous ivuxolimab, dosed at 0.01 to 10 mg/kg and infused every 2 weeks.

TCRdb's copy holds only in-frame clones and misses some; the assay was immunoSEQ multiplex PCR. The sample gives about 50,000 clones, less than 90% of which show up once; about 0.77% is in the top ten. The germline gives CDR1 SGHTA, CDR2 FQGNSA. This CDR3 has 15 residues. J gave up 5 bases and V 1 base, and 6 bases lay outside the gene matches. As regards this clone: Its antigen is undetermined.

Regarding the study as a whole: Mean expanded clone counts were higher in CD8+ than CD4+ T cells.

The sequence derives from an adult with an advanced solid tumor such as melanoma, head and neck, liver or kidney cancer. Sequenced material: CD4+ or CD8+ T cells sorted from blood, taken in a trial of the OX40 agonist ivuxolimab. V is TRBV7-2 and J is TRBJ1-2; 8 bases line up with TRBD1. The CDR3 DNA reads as TGTGCCAGCAGCTTAGGACAGGGGCGATCGTATGGCTACACCTTC. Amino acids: CASSLGQGRSYGYTF.